The next 28 T cell receptor beta chains were all read from a single sample in a study of shared clonotypes between healthy human individuals. CD45RO-negative cells were positively selected for CCR7, leaving out terminally differentiated effector memory CD45RA+ cells. Data came from immunoSEQ multiplex PCR; TCRdb stores just in-frame clones and leaves some out. The repertoire holds more than 500,000 clones, approximately 95% seen once, with 0.11% in the top ten. The sequenced sample consisted of naive CD8+ T cells sorted from blood. These receptors were obtained from a woman in her 30s in good health.

This chain links TRBV7-8 with TRBJ2-7; D unclear. CDR3 length: 15 residues. Trimming pared 5 bases from V and 4 bases from J, leaving 18 bases between. Germline V gives CDR1 SGHVS, CDR2 FQNEAQ. The DNA of the CDR3 is TGTGCCAGCAGCCGGTCGCTTGCGAACGGGTACGAGCAGTACTTC. This codes for CASSRSLANGYEQYF.

The rearrangement uses TRBV16 and TRBJ1-4; 7 nucleotides align to TRBD1. After removal of 5 bases from V and 6 bases from J, the junction contained 12 bases not matched to a gene. The CDR3 has 16 amino acids. Germline lookup yields CDR1 KGHSY and CDR2 FQNENV. The CDR3 bases are TGTGCCAGCAGCTTGGGACAGAGCAGGACCTATGAAAAACTGTTTTTT. Translating it yields CASSLGQSRTYEKLFF.

The chain employs TRBV7-9 and TRBJ1-2; D uncertain. The CDR3 has 11 amino acids. V lost 1 base, J lost 6 bases, and 3 bases lay in between. In germline, CDR1 is SEHNR, CDR2 FQNEAQ (reference sequence). The CDR3 spells CASSLEDGYTF. The CDR3 coding sequence is TGTGCCAGCAGCTTAGAGGATGGCTACACCTTC.

V gene TRBV28 combines with J gene TRBJ1-2; no clear D. Germline V gene lookup returns CDR1 MDHEN and CDR2 SYDVKM. CDR3 length: 13 amino acids. The V and J ends lost 2 bases and 8 bases respectively, with 12 bases between them. CDR3 sequence: CASSLQNRMGYTF. The CDR3 coding sequence is TGTGCCAGCAGTTTACAGAATAGGATGGGCTACACCTTC.

The chain uses TRBV27 and TRBJ1-2; 9 nucleotides match TRBD1. Germline V gene sequence: CDR1 MNHEY, CDR2 SMNVEV (reference sequence). V shed 8 bases and J 2 bases; nucleotides not matched to a gene: 3. The CDR3 consists of 13 residues. CDR3 coding DNA: TGTGCCAGCCGGACAGGGGAAAACTATGGCTACACCTTC. Its translation: CASRTGENYGYTF.

The chain recombines TRBV7-9 with TRBJ1-4, with D uncertain. From germline, CDR1 is SEHNR and CDR2 FQNEAQ (reference sequence). Trimming removed 5 bases at V and 8 bases at J, with 12 bases between. There are 13 residues in the CDR3. The CDR3 loop is CASSPTNQEKLFF. CDR3 coding DNA: TGTGCCAGCAGCCCAACGAACCAGGAAAAACTGTTTTTT.

Points on this clone: Other nucleotide sequences in the sample specify the same CDR3. The chain is built from TRBV28 and TRBJ2-7, with TRBD2 matching 8 bases. The J segment lost 2 bases and the V segment lost 5 bases, leaving 5 bases of the junction unmatched. Germline-derived CDR1 and CDR2 are MDHEN and SYDVKM. This CDR3 has 14 amino acids. The CDR3 is CASSPRGGAYEQYF. CDR3 bases: TGTGCCAGCAGTCCCCGGGGGGGGGCCTACGAGCAGTACTTC.

CDR3 loop: CASTPAGGTYEQYF. The CDR3 DNA reads TGTGCCAGCACTCCTGCCGGGGGAACCTACGAGCAGTACTTC. The J gene is TRBJ2-7, the V gene TRBV25-1; the D gene is possibly TRBD2 (6 bases). CDR1 is MGHDK and CDR2 is SYGVNS in the germline V gene. With 7 bases removed from V and 2 bases from J, the gap between germline ends came to 15 bases. The CDR3 is 14 residues long.

The rearrangement links TRBV28 to TRBJ1-1; D call uncertain. The V and J ends lost 2 bases and 4 bases respectively, with 11 bases between them. This CDR3 comprises 14 residues. CDR1 is MDHEN and CDR2 is SYDVKM in the germline V gene. CDR3 in amino acids: CASSLAQAGTEAFF. In DNA form, the CDR3 reads TGTGCCAGCAGTTTAGCCCAGGCTGGCACTGAAGCTTTCTTT.

The chain uses TRBV19 and TRBJ2-7; D tentatively fits TRBD1 or TRBD2 (5 bases each). The CDR3 has 15 amino acids. Germline V gene data show CDR1 as LNHDA and CDR2 as SQIVND (reference sequence). Trimming shortened V by 4 bases and J by 3 bases, and 16 bases separated the two germline ends. CDR3: CASSTDLLGDYEQYF. The CDR3 DNA reads as TGTGCCAGTAGTACTGACCTACTAGGGGACTACGAGCAGTACTTC.

The chain combines TRBV28 with TRBJ2-1; D call uncertain. This CDR3 has 16 residues. Per germline, CDR1 MDHEN and CDR2 SYDVKM. Trimming stripped 6 bases from V and 4 bases from J, with 19 bases between. As DNA, the CDR3 is TGTGCCAGCAGCTCCCGTCTCTTGGCTTGGTACAATGAGCAGTTCTTC. Encoded protein: CASSSRLLAWYNEQFF.

This chain links TRBV14 with TRBJ2-5; D remains ambiguous. V was cut by 0 bases and J by 4 bases, with 9 bases left in between. CDR1 and CDR2 from the germline V gene are SGHDN and FVKESK. The length of the CDR3 is 14 residues. The CDR3 DNA sequence: TGTGCCAGCAGCCAAGACCCGTTGCGAGAGACCCAGTACTTC. Protein sequence: CASSQDPLRETQYF.

This clone was counted between two and nine times. This sequence joins TRBV7-3 and TRBJ1-4; no definite D call. The length of the CDR3 is 14 residues. Germline V gives CDR1 SGHTA, CDR2 FQGTGA. Trimming took off 1 base at V and 7 bases at J, with 10 bases between the two ends. In DNA form, the CDR3 reads TGTGCCAGCAGCTTAAGAGGGATTGGTGAAAAACTGTTTTTT. It translates to CASSLRGIGEKLFF.

V and J are TRBV5-6 and TRBJ1-2; 8 bases are a match to TRBD1. Germline loops: CDR1 SGHDT, CDR2 YYEEEE. The V gene end was trimmed by 2 bases and the J gene end by 11 bases; junction bases not matched to a gene: 5. The CDR3 runs 12 residues. The CDR3 is CASSFRQGQYTF. CDR3 in DNA: TGTGCCAGCAGCTTCCGACAGGGGCAGTACACCTTC.

The chain has TRBV27 and TRBJ2-3; 12 positions match TRBD2. The CDR3 length is 14 residues. Trimming took 3 bases from V and 6 from J; bases not matched to a gene: 1. The germline V gene has CDR1 MNHEY and CDR2 SMNVEV (reference sequence). CDR3 region: CASSLGLAGDTQYF. Written as DNA, the CDR3 is TGTGCCAGCAGTTTGGGACTAGCGGGCGATACGCAGTATTTT.

The chain links TRBV2 to TRBJ1-1; D gene ambiguous. This CDR3 region has 11 residues. The germline V gene encodes CDR1 SNHLY and CDR2 FYNNEI. DNA of the CDR3: TGTGCTATTTATAGTAACACTGAAGCTTTCTTT. Translating gives CAIYSNTEAFF. Full variable domain (rest looked up from reference TRBV2 and TRBJ1-1): EPEVTQTPSHQVTQMGQEVILRCVPISNHLYFYWYRQILGQKVEFLVSFYNNEISEKSEIFDDQFSVERPDGSNFTLKIRSTKLEDSAMYFCAIYSNTEAFFGQGTRLTVV.

In DNA form, the CDR3 reads TGTGCCAGCAGGAGGGACAGCTCCTCGGCCCAGCATTTT. Its protein product is CASRRDSSSAQHF. V usage is TRBV28 and J usage is TRBJ1-5, with 7 bases that match TRBD1. The CDR3 covers 13 residues. CDR1 and CDR2 from the germline V gene are MDHEN and SYDVKM. V dropped 6 bases and J dropped 11; count of bases not matched to a gene: 10.

The chain couples TRBV7-8 to TRBJ1-1; perhaps TRBD1 as D (6 bases). This CDR3 is 14 amino acids long. The V end was cut by 5 bases, the J end by 2 bases, with 12 bases between. The V gene's germline CDR1 is SGHVS and CDR2 FQNEAQ. The DNA for the CDR3 is TGTGCCAGCAGCCCTAAACAGGGTAACACTGAAGCTTTCTTT. It specifies CASSPKQGNTEAFF.

Worth noting for this clone: The junction does not match germline at one end; this may be a read error. The V gene is TRBV18, the J gene TRBJ2-7, with D possibly called TRBD1 or TRBD2 (5 bases each). Germline values: CDR1 KGHSH, CDR2 LQKENI. The CDR3 is 11 residues long. CDR3 sequence (DNA): TGTGCCAGCTCGGGGGTGTACGGGCAGTACTTC. It codes for CASSGVYGQYF.

The rearrangement joins TRBV5-6 to TRBJ2-7, with D tentatively TRBD1 (6 bases). The CDR3 length is 14 residues. Germline CDR1 and CDR2: SGHDT and YYEEEE. V lost 3 bases and J 3 bases, leaving 13 bases between the germline ends. The CDR3 region has the DNA TGTGCCAGCAGCTGGGGGTCAGGGGTCTACGAGCAGTACTTC. This sequence encodes CASSWGSGVYEQYF.

The chain couples TRBV7-8 to TRBJ1-2, with TRBD1 as a possible D gene (6 bases). The CDR3 totals 15 residues. V lost 1 base and J 5 bases, leaving 14 bases between the germline ends. The germline CDR1 and CDR2 sequences are SGHVS and FQNEAQ. The CDR3 reads CASSLDSGARYGYTF. In nucleotides, the CDR3 is TGTGCCAGCAGCTTAGATTCGGGGGCGCGTTATGGCTACACCTTC.

This chain links TRBV28 with TRBJ2-1; D is ambiguous. In germline, CDR1 is MDHEN, CDR2 SYDVKM. The CDR3 covers 12 residues. Between the trimmed V and J ends, which lost 1 base and 6 bases, there was a span of 4 bases. The CDR3 spells CASSLFINEQFF. The CDR3, as DNA: TGTGCCAGCAGTTTATTTATCAATGAGCAGTTCTTC.

This clone was counted once. The chain uses TRBV5-6 and TRBJ1-3, with 7 bases matching TRBD1. The CDR3 runs 15 residues. With V trimmed by 3 bases and J by 0 bases, 3 bases remained unmatched. Germline V gives CDR1 SGHDT, CDR2 YYEEEE. This CDR3 is CASSWGTASGNTIYF. DNA of the CDR3: TGTGCCAGCAGCTGGGGGACAGCCTCTGGAAACACCATATATTTT.

The V call is TRBV7-8, the J call TRBJ2-7; D remains unclear. V lost 4 bases and J lost 3, with 7 bases in between. The length of the CDR3 is 12 residues. Germline-derived CDR1 and CDR2 are SGHVS and FQNEAQ. CDR3 region: CASSSSRYEQYF. As DNA, the CDR3 is TGTGCCAGCAGCTCAAGTCGCTACGAGCAGTACTTC.

V usage is TRBV28 and J usage is TRBJ2-4, with D unclear. The CDR3 is 11 residues long. V was cut by 5 bases and J by 9 bases, with 8 bases left in between. Germline V CDR1 and CDR2: MDHEN, SYDVKM. The CDR3 loop is CASSIMGIQYF. CDR3 bases: TGTGCCAGCAGTATCATGGGCATTCAGTACTTC.

The gene calls are TRBV7-9 and TRBJ2-2; unclear D gene. Germline V gene lookup returns CDR1 SEHNR and CDR2 FQNEAQ (reference sequence). Trimming pared 5 bases from V and 5 bases from J, leaving 9 bases between. This CDR3 is built from 13 residues. Here the CDR3 reads CASSKRGTGELFF. DNA of the CDR3: TGTGCCAGCAGCAAAAGAGGAACCGGGGAGCTGTTTTTT.

This chain uses TRBV9 with TRBJ1-2, with a tentative D call TRBD1 (5 bases). Trimming cost V 1 base and J 6 bases, with 16 bases left between them. The CDR3 is 15 residues long. In germline, CDR1 is SGDLS, CDR2 YYNGEE. CDR3 bases: TGTGCCAGCAGCGTATGGGACTCTCCTCGGGATGGCTACACCTTC. It specifies CASSVWDSPRDGYTF. Variable domain in full (rest from reference TRBV9 and TRBJ1-2): DSGVTQTPKHLITATGQRVTLRCSPRSGDLSVYWYQQSLDQGLQFLIQYYNGEERAKGNILERFSAQQFPDLHSELNLSSLELGDSALYFCASSVWDSPRDGYTFGSGTRLTVV.

The rearrangement uses TRBV11-2 and TRBJ2-3, with D maybe TRBD2 (6 bases). Trimming removed 3 bases at V and 3 bases at J, with 13 bases between. The CDR3 contains 15 residues. Germline V lookup: CDR1 SGHAT, CDR2 FQNNGV. The DNA of the CDR3 is TGTGCCAGCAGCTTCCCGGGAGTCCAAACAGATACGCAGTATTTT. It encodes CASSFPGVQTDTQYF.